The text below deals with one T cell receptor (beta chain). Its specificity is not known. TCRdb re-derived calls from the RT-PCR reads in MiXCR, one entry per CDR3 protein. The sample has 530,000 or so distinct CDR3 sequences, approximately 24% seen once. This record comes from a study of response to subunit inactivated influenza vaccine. Overall study results and limits: It was suggested by the authors that few new T cells are recruited by each seasonal influenza vaccination.

This TCR derives from a man aged 45-65 years who received an inactivated influenza vaccine. Material: CD4+ T cells sorted from PBMCs, obtained roughly 5 days after vaccination.

The CDR3 reads CASCETAGQVFGEQYF. The DNA for the CDR3 is TGTGCCAGCTGCGAAACCGCGGGACAGGTGTTTGGCGAGCAGTACTTC. The V gene is TRBV6-2 or TRBV6-3, the J gene TRBJ2-7; 8 bases line up with TRBD1. The germline gives CDR1 MNHEY, CDR2 SVGEGT. With V trimmed by 8 bases and J by 6 bases, 18 bases remained unmatched. This CDR3 has 16 residues.